The clone carrying this T cell receptor beta chain is a singleton in its sample. Libraries were prepared by immunoSEQ multiplex PCR; TCRdb keeps only in-frame clonotypes and omits some of them. The sample has 2 million to 3 million clones, over 85% seen once; the top ten hold around 0.4%. These data are taken from a study of shared clonotypes between healthy human individuals. The CDR3 extends over 16 amino acids. Trimming at V came to 3 bases and at J to 3 bases, leaving 11 bases not matched to a gene. Germline CDR1 is LNHNV and CDR2 is YYDKDF (reference sequence). The receptor was derived from a man younger than 35 in good health. Some clones in this sample may be carry-over from other donors' samples. This chain uses TRBV15 with TRBJ2-7, with 7 bases that match TRBD2. Sequences were obtained from naive CD4+ T cells from PBMCs. As to subset: CD45RA+ positively selected. Written as DNA, the CDR3 is TGTGCCACCAGCAGGGGGACGGGGCGGGAGAACTACGAGCAGTACTTC. Encoded protein: CATSRGTGRENYEQYF. The full variable domain, in which reference TRBV15 and TRBJ2-7 provide the parts outside the CDR3, is DAMVIQNPRYQVTQFGKPVTLSCSQTLNHNVMYWYQQKSSQAPKLLFHYYDKDFNNEADTPDNFQSRRPNTSFCFLDIRSPGLGDTAMYLCATSRGTGRENYEQYFGPGTRLTVT.